Reported below is one TCR beta chain. Antigen: not known. Regarding time point: after dendritic cell vaccination, including at tumor progression/relapse. No glioblastoma patient carried an isocitrate dehydrogenase mutation. CDR1 and CDR2 from the germline V gene are MNHEY and SMNVEV (reference sequence). The CDR3 sequence is 15 residues long. Trimming stripped 4 bases from V and 6 bases from J, with 16 bases between. Profiled with immunoSEQ multiplex PCR; TCRdb holds only in-frame clones, not every one. The profile covers 99,000 or so clones, with approximately 84% appearing a single time and roughly 5.9% taken by the ten largest. The record originates from a study of glioma-infiltrating T cells after dendritic cell vaccination. The wider study: Patients received autologous tumor lysate-pulsed dendritic cell vaccination between 2003 and 2012. The vaccine used monocyte-derived dendritic cells pulsed overnight with autologous tumor lysate. Study observations and caveats: Higher TCR clonality did not directly relate to longer survival.

The sequencing here drew on blood, taken after dendritic cell vaccination. This chain joins TRBV27 and TRBJ1-5; tentatively, D is TRBD1 (6 bases). This clonotype originated in a human donor with glioblastoma. DNA for the CDR3: TGTGCCAGCAGTTCCTCACAGGGAATTGGTCAGCCCCAGCATTTT. The encoded protein is CASSSSQGIGQPQHF.